This T cell receptor (beta chain) appears in the sequencing data of a study of human T cells and chemical hapten exposure. General study results and limits: Versus controls, expanded TCRs had significantly more large CDR3 similarity clusters.

Time point in this sample: pre-sensitization, week 0. Specified treatment: therapeutic diphenylcyclopropenone sensitization with weekly scalp DPC. Sequencing started from total RNA isolated from unfractionated whole blood. V trimming: 3 bases; J trimming: 4 bases; junction bases outside the gene matches: 8. CDR3 length: 14 amino acids. Germline CDR1 is SQVTM and CDR2 is ANQGSEA. On this clonotype itself: Its specificity is not known.

From the RACE reads, TCRdb called clonotypes with MiXCR, one entry per CDR3 protein. Of 200,000 to 300,000 distinct CDR3 sequences listed, 7.5% to 9% are singletons. The chain combines TRBV29-1 with TRBJ1-2; 7 bases line up with TRBD1. The clonotype was recovered from a woman in her forties with alopecia areata. Some clones in this sample may be carry-over from other donors' samples. The sample in question was whole blood, obtained in connection with sensitization to the hapten diphenylcyclopropenone (DPC). CDR3 protein: CSVDWQGGSYGYTF. DNA of the CDR3: TGCAGCGTTGACTGGCAGGGGGGAAGCTATGGCTACACCTTC.